This T cell receptor (beta chain) was documented in a study of cytotoxic CD8 clonotypes in ibrutinib-treated CLL. The wider study: Response specimens were obtained following a median treatment duration of approximately 12 months, with a range of 6 to 36.

This clone was picked up a small number of times. The antigen is not known. V was trimmed by 7 bases and J by 5 bases, leaving 12 bases between them. From germline, CDR1 is SNHLY and CDR2 FYNNEI. This CDR3 region has 12 residues. TCRdb keeps only in-frame clones here, not all; method: immunoSEQ multiplex PCR. The table records 250,000 to 350,000 clones, 65% to 85% of them present only once. Regarding the study as a whole: Whereas clonality rose at ibrutinib response, it declined toward baseline at progression.

The clonotype was recovered from a human donor with chronic lymphocytic leukemia. The material was PBMCs, obtained at disease progression, from a patient treated with ibrutinib. The V gene is TRBV2, the J gene TRBJ2-7; D is perhaps TRBD2 (7 bases). This CDR3 is CASIGGRNEQYF. The DNA for the CDR3 is TGTGCCAGCATCGGGGGGCGCAACGAGCAGTACTTC.